This record looks at one T cell receptor beta chain sequence and its context. This specimen comes from a study of T cells in Graves' hyperthyroidism and ophthalmopathy. From RNA transcripts, TCR beta CDR3 regions were amplified. The HTBI primer set served for first-round RT-PCR of the TCR CDR3. TCRdb re-derived calls from the multiplex PCR reads in MiXCR, one entry per CDR3 protein. The repertoire holds around 700,000 distinct CDR3 sequences, with about a third as singletons. The CDR3 length is 13 residues. Trimming took off 8 bases at V and 5 bases at J, with 12 bases between the two ends. The chain is built from TRBV12-3 or TRBV12-4 and TRBJ2-2; D unclear. The TCR was taken from a woman between 35 and 50 years old with Graves' hyperthyroidism. The sample comprised blood. This CDR3 is CASQSLGTGELFF. The CDR3 coding sequence is TGTGCCAGCCAAAGTCTAGGAACCGGGGAGCTGTTTTTT.